The 14 T cell receptor beta chains given below trace back to one sample, sequenced in a study of early T cells in non-severe SARS-CoV-2 infection. Using its own MiXCR run on the 5' RACE reads, TCRdb lists one record per CDR3 protein. Found here are about 57,000 distinct CDR3 sequences, 10% to 15% of them singletons; the top ten hold around 4.5%. Sequenced: whole blood. These receptors were taken from an adult who was a healthcare worker with PCR-confirmed SARS-CoV-2 infection or an uninfected control (not recorded which).

Concerning this clonotype itself: One end of the junction is discordant with germline, which a read error may explain. The CDR3 sequence: CSVLRGTRTDTPYF. CDR3 DNA sequence: TGCAGCGTCCTGAGGGGCACCCGCACAGATACGCCGTATTTT. The chain uses TRBV29-1 and TRBJ2-3; D possibly matches TRBD1 or TRBD2 (5 bases each). The germline CDR1 and CDR2 sequences are SQVTM and ANQGSEA. CDR3 length equals 14 residues.

This clonotype was detected a few times. The V and J genes are TRBV18 and TRBJ1-3, with 7 bases that match TRBD1. Germline V gene lookup returns CDR1 KGHSH and CDR2 LQKENI. V gave up 4 bases and J gave up 0 bases; unmatched junction bases: 6. This CDR3 has 16 residues. The CDR3 spells CASSQQGYGSGNTIYF. In DNA form, the CDR3 reads TGTGCCAGCTCACAACAGGGGTATGGCTCTGGAAACACCATATATTTT.

This clonotype showed up just a few times. This chain joins TRBV12-5 and TRBJ1-3, with D perhaps TRBD1 (5 bases). The CDR3 loop spans 15 amino acids. CDR1 is LGHNT and CDR2 is FRNRAP in the germline V gene. V was pared by 2 bases and J by 1 base, with 9 bases between. This CDR3 reads CASGLRTTSGNTIYF. CDR3 nucleotides: TGTGCTAGTGGTTTGAGGACAACTTCTGGAAACACCATATATTTT.

This clonotype has more than one count but fewer than ten. The chain is built from TRBV24-1 and TRBJ2-1; TRBD1 matches at 7 bases. Germline CDR1 is KGHDR and CDR2 is SFDVKD. Unmatched junction bases numbered 10, after V lost 3 bases and J lost 0 bases. This CDR3 has 18 amino acids. DNA for the CDR3: TGTGCCACCAGTGATGGGACAGCAAGTCTCAGCTCCTACAATGAGCAGTTCTTC. Translated: CATSDGTASLSSYNEQFF.

There are many counts of this clonotype. V and J are TRBV10-2 and TRBJ2-5; weak D call: TRBD2 (7 bases). V was cut by 10 bases and J by 1 base, with 13 bases left in between. Germline CDR1 WSHSY, CDR2 SAAADI. This CDR3 region has 13 residues. The CDR3: CATGRGAQETQYF. CDR3 sequence (DNA): TGCGCCACCGGACGGGGGGCCCAAGAGACCCAGTACTTC.

This clonotype came up many times. The V call is TRBV25-1, the J call TRBJ1-2; a weak D match, TRBD1 (5 bases). Germline CDR1 is MGHDK and CDR2 is SYGVNS. The CDR3 is 13 amino acids. V lost 4 bases and J lost 4, with 10 bases in between. CDR3 residues: CASSAGTFYGYTF. The CDR3 DNA reads TGTGCCAGCAGTGCCGGGACCTTCTATGGCTACACCTTC.

This clonotype was recorded a few times. The CDR3 protein is CASSRSGGPGSSGELFF. CDR3 nucleotides: TGCGCCAGCAGCCGGAGTGGAGGCCCAGGCAGTTCCGGGGAGCTGTTTTTT. The chain has TRBV4-1 and TRBJ2-2; D may be TRBD2 (5 bases). CDR3 size: 17 residues. The germline V gene has CDR1 MGHRA and CDR2 YSYEKL. V was cut by 4 bases and J by 6 bases, with 21 bases left in between.

Ten or more counts support this clonotype. The V gene is TRBV18, the J gene TRBJ1-1; D is undetermined. This CDR3 is 11 amino acids long. Germline CDR1 reads KGHSH; CDR2 reads LQKENI. Trimming pared 4 bases from V and 6 bases from J, leaving 6 bases between. The CDR3: CASSQEAEAFF. The CDR3 bases are TGTGCCAGCTCACAGGAGGCTGAAGCTTTCTTT. Combining the CDR3 with reference TRBV18 and TRBJ1-1 gives the whole variable domain NAGVMQNPRHLVRRRGQEARLRCSPMKGHSHVYWYRQLPEEGLKFMVYLQKENIIDESGMPKERFSAEFPKEGPSILRIQQVVRGDSAAYFCASSQEAEAFFGQGTRLTVV.

The V and J genes are TRBV6-5 and TRBJ2-7; D unresolved. The CDR3 runs to 14 residues. The V end was cut by 0 bases, the J end by 1 base, with 7 bases between. Germline V CDR1 and CDR2: MNHEY, SVGAGI. CDR3 region: CASSYSDGSYEQYF. The DNA of the CDR3 is TGTGCCAGCAGTTACTCGGACGGATCCTACGAGCAGTACTTC.

This clonotype turned up a few times. This may be a read error: a much more frequent sequence differs by one nucleotide. The rearrangement uses TRBV7-3 and TRBJ1-1, with D uncertain. CDR1 is SGHTA and CDR2 is FQGTGA in the germline V gene. CDR3 length equals 13 residues. The CDR3 bases are TGTGCCAGCAGCTCCCGGGGTTCCACTGAAGCTTTATTT. This encodes CASSSRGSTEALF.

This clonotype was counted ten times or more. This chain connects TRBV20-1 to TRBJ2-3; the match to TRBD1 covers 9 bases. The length of the CDR3 is 16 residues. The junction had 16 bases not matched to a gene; V was cut back by 5 bases and J by 7 bases. Germline V gene lookup returns CDR1 DFQATT and CDR2 SNEGSKA (reference sequence). CDR3 nucleotide sequence: TGCAGTGCTTACGTAATCGACAGGGGGATGAAAAATACGCAGTATTTT. Translation: CSAYVIDRGMKNTQYF.

This clonotype was seen only a few times. This chain connects TRBV4-1 to TRBJ1-6, with a weak D call TRBD1 (6 bases). This CDR3 spans 20 amino acids. The V gene lost 1 base and the J gene lost 0 bases, with 19 bases spanning the gap. Per the germline V gene, CDR1 is MGHRA and CDR2 is YSYEKL. CDR3 protein: CASSQGTRDTLSSYNSPLHF. CDR3 nucleotide sequence: TGCGCCAGCAGCCAAGGTACACGGGACACACTTTCCTCCTATAATTCACCCCTCCACTTT.

This clonotype was recorded at least ten times. The V call is TRBV5-1, the J call TRBJ2-7; D may be TRBD1 (5 bases). V lost 4 bases, J lost 2 bases, and 16 bases lay in between. In germline, CDR1 is SGHRS, CDR2 YFSETQ. CDR3 length equals 15 residues. The CDR3 is CASSTSTGETYEQYF. CDR3 nucleotides: TGCGCCAGCAGCACTTCCACAGGAGAGACCTACGAGCAGTACTTC.

This clonotype was seen at least ten times. This chain links TRBV7-2 with TRBJ1-1; D is uncertain. V gave up 6 bases and J gave up 1 base, with 9 bases separating them. The germline V gene encodes CDR1 SGHTA and CDR2 FQGNSA. The CDR3 sequence is 13 residues long. In DNA, the CDR3 is TGTGCCAGCAGACCATACAAGAACACTGAAGCTTTCTTT. Protein sequence: CASRPYKNTEAFF. Combining the CDR3 with reference TRBV7-2 and TRBJ1-1 gives the whole variable domain GAGVSQSPSNKVTEKGKDVELRCDPISGHTALYWYRQSLGQGLEFLIYFQGNSAPDKSGLPSDRFSAERTGGSVSTLTIQRTQQEDSAVYLCASRPYKNTEAFFGQGTRLTVV.